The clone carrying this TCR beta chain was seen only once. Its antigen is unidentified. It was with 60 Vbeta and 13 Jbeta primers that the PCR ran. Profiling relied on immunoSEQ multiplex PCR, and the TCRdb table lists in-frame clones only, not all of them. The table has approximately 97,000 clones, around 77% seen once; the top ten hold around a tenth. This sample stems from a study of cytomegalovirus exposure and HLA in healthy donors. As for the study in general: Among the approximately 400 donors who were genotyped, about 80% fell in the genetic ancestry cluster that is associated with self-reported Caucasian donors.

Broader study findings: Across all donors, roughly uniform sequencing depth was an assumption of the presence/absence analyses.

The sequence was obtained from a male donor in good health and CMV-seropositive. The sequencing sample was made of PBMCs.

CDR3 loop: CASSFGASGLTDTQYF. The CDR3 nucleotides read TGTGCCAGCAGCTTTGGGGCTAGCGGCTTGACAGATACGCAGTATTTT. The V call is TRBV7-9, the J call TRBJ2-3; the match to TRBD2 covers 7 bases. V shed 3 bases, J shed 3 bases, and the junction held 9 bases outside the gene matches. CDR1 and CDR2 (germline): SEHNR, FQNEAQ (reference sequence). The CDR3 is made up of 16 amino acids.